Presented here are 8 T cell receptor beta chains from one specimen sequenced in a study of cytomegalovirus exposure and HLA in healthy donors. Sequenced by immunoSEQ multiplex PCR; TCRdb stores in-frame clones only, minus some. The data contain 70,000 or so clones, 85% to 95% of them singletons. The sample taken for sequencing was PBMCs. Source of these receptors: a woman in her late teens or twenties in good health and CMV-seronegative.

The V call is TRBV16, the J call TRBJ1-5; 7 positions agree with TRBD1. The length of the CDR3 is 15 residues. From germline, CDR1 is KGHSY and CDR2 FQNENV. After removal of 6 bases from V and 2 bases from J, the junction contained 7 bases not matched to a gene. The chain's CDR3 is CASSLGTAGNQPQHF. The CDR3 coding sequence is TGTGCCAGCAGTCTCGGGACAGCGGGCAATCAGCCCCAGCATTTT.

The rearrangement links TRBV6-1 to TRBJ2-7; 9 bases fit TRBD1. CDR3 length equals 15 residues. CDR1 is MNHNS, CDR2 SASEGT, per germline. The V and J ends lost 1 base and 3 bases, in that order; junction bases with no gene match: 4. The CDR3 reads CASSEEWTGVYEQYF. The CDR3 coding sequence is TGTGCCAGCAGTGAAGAATGGACAGGGGTCTACGAGCAGTACTTC.

DNA for the CDR3: TGTGCCTGGAGTGTTAGCGGGTATGAGCAGTTCTTC. Translated, it gives CAWSVSGYEQFF. V usage is TRBV30 and J usage is TRBJ2-1, with 7 bases identical to TRBD2. V lost 0 bases, J lost 8 bases, and 1 base stayed unmatched. Germline V gene sequence: CDR1 GTSNPN, CDR2 SVGIG (reference sequence). The CDR3 is 12 residues long.

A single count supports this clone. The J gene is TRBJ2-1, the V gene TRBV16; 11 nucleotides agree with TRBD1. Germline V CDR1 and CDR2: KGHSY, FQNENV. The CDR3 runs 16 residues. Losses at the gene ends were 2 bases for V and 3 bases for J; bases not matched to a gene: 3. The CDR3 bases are TGTGCCAGCAGCCAAACCGGGACAGGGGGCTACAATGAGCAGTTCTTC. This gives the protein CASSQTGTGGYNEQFF.

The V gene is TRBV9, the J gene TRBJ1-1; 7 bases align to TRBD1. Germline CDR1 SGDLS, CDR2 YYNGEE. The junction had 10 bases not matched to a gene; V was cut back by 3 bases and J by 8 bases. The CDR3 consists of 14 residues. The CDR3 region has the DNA TGTGCCAGCAGCGCGGGACAGAGTTCGATCGAAGCTTTCTTT. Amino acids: CASSAGQSSIEAFF.

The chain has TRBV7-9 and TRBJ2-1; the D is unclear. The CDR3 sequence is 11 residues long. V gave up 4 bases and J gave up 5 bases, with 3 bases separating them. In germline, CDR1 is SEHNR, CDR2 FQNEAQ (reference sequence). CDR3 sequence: CASSSNNEQFF. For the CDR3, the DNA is TGTGCCAGCAGCTCAAACAATGAGCAGTTCTTC.

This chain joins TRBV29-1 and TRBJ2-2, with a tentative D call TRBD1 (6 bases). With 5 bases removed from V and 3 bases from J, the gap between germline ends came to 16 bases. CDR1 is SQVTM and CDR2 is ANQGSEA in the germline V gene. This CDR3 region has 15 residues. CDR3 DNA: TGCAGCGTTAGCAGGGGTCGCCCCGACACCGGGGAGCTGTTTTTT. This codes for CSVSRGRPDTGELFF.

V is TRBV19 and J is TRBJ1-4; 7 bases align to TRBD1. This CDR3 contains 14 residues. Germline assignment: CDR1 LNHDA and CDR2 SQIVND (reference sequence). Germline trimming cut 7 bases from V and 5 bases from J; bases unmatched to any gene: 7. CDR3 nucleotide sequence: TGTGCCAGTAAATCGGGGACAGTGAATGAAAAACTGTTTTTT. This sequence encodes CASKSGTVNEKLFF.